Below, one TCR beta chain is given with its context. Its target is unknown. The CDR3 consists of 12 residues. Germline values: CDR1 DFQATT, CDR2 SNEGSKA (reference sequence). Blood samples of 2 to 3 ml were drawn from every donor. This sample was taken from a study of monozygotic twins with inflammatory bowel disease. The study, taken as a whole, reports: It was in IBD patients that TCRbeta diversity (inverse Simpson) was lower than in healthy co-twins. Fewer shared clonotypes with others were found in IBD patients than in healthy twins, especially with disease activity.

After re-calling the 5' RACE reads, TCRdb lists one entry per CDR3 protein, DNA absent. This sample's clone table lists around 400,000 distinct CDR3 sequences. The sample comprised blood. The clonotype comes from a human donor with ulcerative colitis or Crohn's disease, or a healthy co-twin of an affected twin (not recorded which). The chain joins TRBV20-1 to TRBJ1-2; there is no DNA to check the TCRdb D call of TRBD1. CDR3 protein: CSAVGRNYGYTF.